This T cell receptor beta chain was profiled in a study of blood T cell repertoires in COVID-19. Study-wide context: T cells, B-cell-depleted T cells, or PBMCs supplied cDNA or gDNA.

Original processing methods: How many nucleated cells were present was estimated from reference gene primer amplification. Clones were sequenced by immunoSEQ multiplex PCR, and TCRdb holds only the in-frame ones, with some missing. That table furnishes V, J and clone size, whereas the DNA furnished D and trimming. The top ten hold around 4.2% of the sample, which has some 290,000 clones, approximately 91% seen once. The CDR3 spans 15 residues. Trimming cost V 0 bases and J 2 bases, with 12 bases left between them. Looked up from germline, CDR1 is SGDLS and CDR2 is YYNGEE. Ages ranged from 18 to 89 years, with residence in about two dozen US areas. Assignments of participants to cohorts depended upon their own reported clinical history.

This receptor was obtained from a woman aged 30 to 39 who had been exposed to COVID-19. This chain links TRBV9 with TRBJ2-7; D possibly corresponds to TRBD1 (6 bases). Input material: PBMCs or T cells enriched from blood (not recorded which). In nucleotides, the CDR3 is TGTGCCAGCAGCGTAGATCCCCAGGGGACCTACGAGCAGTACTTC. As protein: CASSVDPQGTYEQYF.